This is a list of T cell receptor beta chains from one sample in a study of T-cell memory formation after mild COVID-19. TCRdb re-called the 5' RACE reads through MiXCR, storing one row per CDR3 protein. The repertoire holds 540,000 or so distinct CDR3 sequences, 20% seen once, with around 12% in the top ten. The sample was PBMCs or a T cell subset sorted from them (not recorded which). These receptors came from an adult woman who had mild COVID-19 (a few samples of this study predate the infection). Cell type and time point are not known. Each CDR3 is given with its conserved first and last residue. D genes are given only for firm matches. Some rows mark clone size as missing; the rest say once, few, many or name a class of expanded clone.

CDR3: CASSLRQGYTF
J: TRBJ1-2
D: NA
size: few
V: TRBV12-3/TRBV12-4

CDR3: CASSLRNGEQYF
J: TRBJ2-7
D: NA
size: few
V: TRBV7-6

CDR3: CASSFGLAGDRETQYF
J: TRBJ2-5
D: TRBD2
size: few
V: TRBV27

CDR3: CATSRTSGGAVEQFF
J: TRBJ2-1
D: TRBD2
size: NA
V: TRBV24-1

CDR3: CSARETGDTDTQYF
J: TRBJ2-3
D: NA
size: NA
V: TRBV20-1

CDR3: CASSFGQGDQPQHF
J: TRBJ1-5
D: TRBD1
size: NA
V: TRBV7-9

CDR3: CSSQGGVITDTQYF
J: TRBJ2-3
D: NA
size: NA
V: TRBV20-1

CDR3: CATSRGQREWSGQETQYF
J: TRBJ2-5
D: TRBD2
size: few
V: TRBV15

CDR3: CASSFSGGGELFF
J: TRBJ2-2
D: TRBD2
size: few
V: TRBV5-6

CDR3: CASSLNRGLDEQYF
J: TRBJ2-7
D: TRBD1
size: NA
V: TRBV12-3/TRBV12-4

CDR3: CASSSQVGDAWGIQYF
J: TRBJ2-4
D: NA
size: few
V: TRBV5-1

CDR3: CASSLRTENPTDTQYF
J: TRBJ2-3
D: NA
size: NA
V: TRBV7-6

CDR3: CASSNRPGVAAPYEQYF
J: TRBJ2-7
D: NA
size: few
V: TRBV21-1

CDR3: CASSLALDLNEKLFF
J: TRBJ1-4
D: NA
size: few
V: TRBV5-1

CDR3: CASSGGDPGQGYHNEQFF
J: TRBJ2-1
D: NA
size: NA
V: TRBV21-1

CDR3: CAWSRDRGRNEQYF
J: TRBJ2-7
D: TRBD1
size: NA
V: TRBV30

CDR3: CASSLAVTFFYNEQFF
J: TRBJ2-1
D: NA
size: NA
V: TRBV7-9

CDR3: CASSYRQLTPLHF
J: TRBJ1-6
D: NA
size: few
V: TRBV6-5

CDR3: CASSLPEAGGAYF
J: TRBJ2-3
D: TRBD2
size: NA
V: TRBV12-3/TRBV12-4

CDR3: CSVEERFF
J: TRBJ2-1
D: NA
size: NA
V: TRBV29-1